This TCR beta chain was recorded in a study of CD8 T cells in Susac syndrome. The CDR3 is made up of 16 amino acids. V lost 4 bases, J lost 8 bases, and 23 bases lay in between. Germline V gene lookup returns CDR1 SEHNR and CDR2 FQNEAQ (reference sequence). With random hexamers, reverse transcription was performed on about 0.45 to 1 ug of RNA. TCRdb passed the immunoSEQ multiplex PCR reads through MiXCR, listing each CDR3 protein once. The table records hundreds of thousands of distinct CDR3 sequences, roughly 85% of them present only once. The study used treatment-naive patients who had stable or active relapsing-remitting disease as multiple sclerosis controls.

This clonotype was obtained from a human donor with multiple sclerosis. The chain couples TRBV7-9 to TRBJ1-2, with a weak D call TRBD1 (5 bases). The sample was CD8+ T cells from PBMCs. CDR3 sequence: CASSSSFLTGTDGYTF. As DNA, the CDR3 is TGTGCCAGCAGCTCCTCATTTCTAACCGGGACCGACGGCTACACCTTC.